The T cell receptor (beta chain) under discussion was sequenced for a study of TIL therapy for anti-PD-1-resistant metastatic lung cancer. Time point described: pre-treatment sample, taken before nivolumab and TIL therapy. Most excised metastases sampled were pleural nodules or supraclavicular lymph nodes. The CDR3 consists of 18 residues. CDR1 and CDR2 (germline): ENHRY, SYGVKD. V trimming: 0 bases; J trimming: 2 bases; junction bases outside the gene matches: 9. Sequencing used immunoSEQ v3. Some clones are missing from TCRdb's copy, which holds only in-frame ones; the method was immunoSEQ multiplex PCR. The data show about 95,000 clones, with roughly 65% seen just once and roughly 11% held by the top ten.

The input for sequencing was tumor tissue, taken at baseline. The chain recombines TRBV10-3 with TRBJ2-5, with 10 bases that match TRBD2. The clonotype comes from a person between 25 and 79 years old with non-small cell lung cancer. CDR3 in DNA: TGTGCCATCAGTGAGTCACTACTAGCGGGGACGGGGCAAGAGACCCAGTACTTC. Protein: CAISESLLAGTGQETQYF.